The 9 T cell receptor beta chains presented below share a single source sample, sequenced in a study of shared clonotypes between healthy human individuals. Repertoires were generated with immunoSEQ multiplex PCR, while TCRdb's copy carries only in-frame clones and drops some. The table lists some 2.4 million clones, 93% of them singletons. The sequenced material came from naive CD4+ T cells from PBMCs. Stated subset: CD45RA+ positively selected. The receptors were sampled from a man between 18 and 35 years old in good health. Some clones in this sample may be carry-over from other donors' samples.

The V call is TRBV7-9, the J call TRBJ1-4; D uncertain. Germline CDR1 and CDR2: SEHNR and FQNEAQ (reference sequence). The CDR3 runs 12 residues. V was clipped by 6 bases and J by 8 bases, with 10 bases between them. The CDR3: CASRNSGEKLFF. DNA of the CDR3: TGTGCCAGCAGAAATTCGGGGGAAAAACTGTTTTTT.

V gene TRBV21-1 combines with J gene TRBJ1-4; TRBD1 reflects the table's D call only, with no check against the DNA. TRBV21-1 is a recognized pseudogene. The CDR3 has 14 residues. The DNA for the CDR3 is TGTGCCAGCAGCAAAGGACAGGGCGGAGTAGAACTGTTTTTT. It is translated as CASSKGQGGVELFF.

The V gene is TRBV10-3, the J gene TRBJ1-2; no reliable D call. From germline, CDR1 is ENHRY and CDR2 SYGVKD. The length of the CDR3 is 14 residues. Trimming pared 4 bases from V and 4 bases from J, leaving 13 bases between. The CDR3 protein is CAISAGVASYGYTF. The CDR3 DNA follows: TGTGCCATCAGTGCCGGGGTAGCTAGCTATGGCTACACCTTC.

The chain is built from TRBV5-8 and TRBJ2-1; D may be TRBD1 or TRBD2 (5 bases each). The CDR3 loop spans 18 amino acids. V was clipped by 2 bases and J by 7 bases, with 25 bases between them. Germline values: CDR1 SGHTS, CDR2 YDEGEE. The chain's CDR3 is CASSFYGTGTRPRNEQFF. The CDR3 DNA is TGTGCCAGCAGCTTTTATGGAACCGGGACCCGACCGAGGAATGAGCAGTTCTTC.

The rearrangement joins TRBV9 to TRBJ1-4; maybe TRBD1 (6 bases). V lost 3 bases, J lost 5 bases, and 17 bases lay in between. From germline, CDR1 is SGDLS and CDR2 YYNGEE. The CDR3 has 16 residues. For the CDR3, the DNA is TGTGCCAGCAGCGAAAGGGGGGGCCAGGGGAATGAAAAACTGTTTTTT. Protein: CASSERGGQGNEKLFF.

The chain couples TRBV5-1 to TRBJ2-7, with 7 bases that match TRBD1. Trimming cost V 3 bases and J 0 bases; bases outside gene matches: 3. Germline loops: CDR1 SGHRS, CDR2 YFSETQ. CDR3 length equals 14 residues. Here the CDR3 reads CASSYGTVSYEQYF. In DNA, the CDR3 is TGCGCCAGCAGCTACGGGACAGTCTCCTACGAGCAGTACTTC.

As for this clone: Other DNA sequences in this specimen translate into the identical CDR3. The chain recombines TRBV29-1 with TRBJ2-3, with a tentative D call TRBD2 (5 bases). There are 13 residues in the CDR3. The ends were cut back, 4 bases at V and 3 bases at J, with 11 bases in the middle. Per the germline V gene, CDR1 is SQVTM and CDR2 is ANQGSEA. In DNA form, the CDR3 reads TGCAGCGTTGGAGGGCCTTTGACAGATACGCAGTATTTT. Translating gives CSVGGPLTDTQYF.

V and J are TRBV5-1 and TRBJ2-5; 11 nucleotides agree with TRBD1. In germline, CDR1 is SGHRS, CDR2 YFSETQ. This CDR3 spans 15 amino acids. Trimming removed 4 bases from V and 5 bases from J; junction bases left unmatched: 7. The CDR3 DNA follows: TGCGCCAGCAGCCCCGGACAGGGGGCGAGGGAGACCCAGTACTTC. Translation: CASSPGQGARETQYF.

The V and J genes are TRBV6-5 and TRBJ2-7; no clear D gene. The CDR3 runs to 13 residues. Looked up from germline, CDR1 is MNHEY and CDR2 is SVGAGI. Trimming removed 6 bases from V and 7 bases from J, with 16 bases in between. The CDR3 loop reads CASSHPLTREQYF. The CDR3 bases are TGTGCCAGCAGCCACCCATTGACGAGGGAGCAGTACTTC.